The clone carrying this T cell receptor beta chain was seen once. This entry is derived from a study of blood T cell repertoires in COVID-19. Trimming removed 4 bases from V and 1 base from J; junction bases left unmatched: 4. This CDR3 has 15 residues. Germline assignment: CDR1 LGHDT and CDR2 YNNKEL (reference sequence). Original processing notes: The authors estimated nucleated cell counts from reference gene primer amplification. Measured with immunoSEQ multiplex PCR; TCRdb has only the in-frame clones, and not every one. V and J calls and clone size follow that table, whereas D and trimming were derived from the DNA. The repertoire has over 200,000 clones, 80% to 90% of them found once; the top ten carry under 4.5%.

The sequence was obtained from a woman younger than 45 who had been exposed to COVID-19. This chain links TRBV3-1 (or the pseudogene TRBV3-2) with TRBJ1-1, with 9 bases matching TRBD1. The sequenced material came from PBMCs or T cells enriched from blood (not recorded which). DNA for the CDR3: TGTGCCAGCAGCCCTTGGGACAGGGAGAACACTGAAGCTTTCTTT. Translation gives CASSPWDRENTEAFF.